This TCR beta chain was observed in a study of brain T cells in children with intractable seizures. The V gene's germline CDR1 is MNHNS and CDR2 SASEGT. The length of the CDR3 is 13 residues. The V gene lost 3 bases and the J gene lost 5 bases, with 7 bases spanning the gap. Here immunoSEQ multiplex PCR was the method, and the copy in TCRdb shows in-frame clones only, minus some. The sample lists roughly 120,000 clones, roughly 92% occurring once. The source is a boy in the first two years of life with hemimegalencephaly and intractable seizures. The sample was peripheral blood, taken at surgery. The rearrangement joins TRBV6-1 to TRBJ2-2; no definite D call. CDR3: CASSDTPTGELFF. The DNA for the CDR3 is TGTGCCAGCAGTGACACCCCGACCGGGGAGCTGTTTTTT.